This T cell receptor beta chain was profiled in a study of T cells in Graves' hyperthyroidism and ophthalmopathy. Overall study: Peripheral blood was secured at the point of initial diagnosis, before any treatment.

Ten or more counts support this clonotype. The germline CDR1 and CDR2 sequences are SEHNR and FQNEAQ (reference sequence). This CDR3 region has 17 residues. The V end was cut by 5 bases, the J end by 2 bases, with 21 bases between. Using RNA transcripts as the source, TCR beta CDR3 regions were amplified. The study used the HTBI primer set for a first-round RT-PCR of the TCR CDR3. TCRdb passed the multiplex PCR reads through MiXCR, listing each CDR3 protein once. The sample records some 180,000 distinct CDR3 sequences, about a sixth being singletons. The TCR was taken from a woman in her forties or fifties with Graves' hyperthyroidism. The V call is TRBV7-9, the J call TRBJ1-1, with a tentative D call TRBD1 (6 bases). Sequencing was carried out using blood. In DNA form, the CDR3 reads TGTGCCAGCAGCCGAAACCTTGAGACAGGTTCTAACACTGAAGCTTTCTTT. This gives the protein CASSRNLETGSNTEAFF.